The 11 T cell receptor beta chains listed next were all sequenced from one sample in a study of cytomegalovirus exposure and HLA in healthy donors. PCR was performed using 60 Vbeta and 13 Jbeta primers. Here immunoSEQ multiplex PCR was the method, and the copy in TCRdb shows in-frame clones only, minus some. The table shows tens of thousands of clones, with 60% to 80% occurring only once. Sample: PBMCs. The receptors were sampled from a middle-aged woman in good health and CMV-seropositive.

Here the CDR3 reads CASSVRGQGGRAFF. In nucleotides, the CDR3 is TGTGCCAGCAGCGTGCGTGGACAGGGGGGTCGAGCTTTCTTT. V and J are TRBV9 and TRBJ1-1; 10 bases agree with TRBD1. The trim removed 2 bases at V and 10 bases at J, leaving 8 bases unmatched. The CDR3 runs to 14 residues. Germline CDR1 reads SGDLS; CDR2 reads YYNGEE.

In DNA form, the CDR3 reads TGTGCCAGCATGAAAGGGGTTTACGGGGGGGGCCGGACCGGGGAGCTGTTTTTT. Translation gives CASMKGVYGGGRTGELFF. The chain recombines TRBV28 with TRBJ2-2, with 8 nucleotides matching TRBD2. With 7 bases clipped from V and 5 bases from J, the junction kept 18 bases outside the gene matches. Per the germline V gene, CDR1 is MDHEN and CDR2 is SYDVKM. The CDR3 spans 18 residues.

The chain combines TRBV25-1 with TRBJ2-3; no reliable D call. This CDR3 is 14 amino acids long. Per the germline V gene, CDR1 is MGHDK and CDR2 is SYGVNS. Trimming pared 2 bases from V and 0 bases from J, leaving 6 bases between. The CDR3 here is CASSEQYSTDTQYF. CDR3 DNA sequence: TGTGCCAGCAGTGAACAGTATAGCACAGATACGCAGTATTTT. The full variable domain, in which reference TRBV25-1 and TRBJ2-3 provide the parts outside the CDR3, is EADIYQTPRYLVIGTGKKITLECSQTMGHDKMYWYQQDPGMELHLIHYSYGVNSTEKGDLSSESTVSRIRTEHFPLTLESARPSHTSQYLCASSEQYSTDTQYFGPGTRLTVL.

This clone has only a few counts. The chain has TRBV6-1 and TRBJ1-1, with TRBD1 matching over 12 bases. This CDR3 is built from 18 residues. Looked up from germline, CDR1 is MNHNS and CDR2 is SASEGT. The junction had 9 bases not matched to a gene; V was cut back by 0 bases and J by 4 bases. CDR3 sequence: CASSEALGTGGGGTEAFF. CDR3 nucleotide sequence: TGTGCCAGCAGTGAAGCGCTTGGGACAGGGGGCGGTGGCACTGAAGCTTTCTTT.

Only a few counts were recorded for this clone. The gene calls are TRBV7-8 and TRBJ2-7; D is possibly TRBD1 (5 bases). The CDR3 covers 14 residues. Germline V gene lookup returns CDR1 SGHVS and CDR2 FQNEAQ. With 1 base removed from V and 6 bases from J, the gap between germline ends came to 13 bases. The CDR3 DNA sequence: TGTGCCAGCAGCTTAGTGCACACAGGTAGCGAGCAGTACTTC. This translates into CASSLVHTGSEQYF.

The genes are TRBV30 and TRBJ2-7, with D possibly being TRBD1 (5 bases). Trimming took 4 bases from V and 0 from J, leaving 7 bases between them. The germline CDR1 and CDR2 sequences are GTSNPN and SVGIG (reference sequence). The CDR3 loop spans 12 amino acids. The CDR3 nucleotides are TGTGCCTGGACCAGGGTCTCCTACGAGCAGTACTTC. This gives the protein CAWTRVSYEQYF.

The chain employs TRBV7-2 and TRBJ2-5; unclear D gene. From germline, CDR1 is SGHTA and CDR2 FQGNSA. This CDR3 comprises 15 residues. Trimming cost V 3 bases and J 4 bases, with 15 bases left between them. The CDR3 sequence: CASSLNWARPETQYF. The CDR3, as DNA: TGTGCCAGCAGCTTGAACTGGGCCCGGCCAGAGACCCAGTACTTC.

This chain links TRBV2 with TRBJ2-5; possibly TRBD1 for D (6 bases). The V end was cut by 7 bases, the J end by 3 bases, with 9 bases between. The CDR3 consists of 12 residues. The germline gives CDR1 SNHLY, CDR2 FYNNEI. For the CDR3, the DNA is TGTGCCAGCAAAGGGGACAAAGAGACCCAGTACTTC. Protein product: CASKGDKETQYF.

The chain couples TRBV5-4 to TRBJ2-7, with 11 positions matching TRBD2. There are 15 residues in the CDR3. Germline trimming cut 4 bases from V and 3 bases from J; bases unmatched to any gene: 6. Looked up from germline, CDR1 is SGHNT and CDR2 is YYREEE (reference sequence). The CDR3 loop reads CASSRGLAEGYEQYF. CDR3 DNA sequence: TGTGCCAGCAGCCGGGGACTAGCGGAGGGCTACGAGCAGTACTTC. Together with reference TRBV5-4 and TRBJ2-7, the CDR3 gives the full variable domain: ETGVTQSPTHLIKTRGQQVTLRCSSQSGHNTVSWYQQALGQGPQFIFQYYREEENGRGNFPPRFSGLQFPNYSSELNVNALELDDSALYLCASSRGLAEGYEQYFGPGTRLTVT.

This rearrangement joins TRBV4-1 to TRBJ2-3; 7 bases map to TRBD2. This CDR3 is built from 16 residues. CDR1 and CDR2 (germline): MGHRA, YSYEKL. The J segment lost 4 bases and the V segment lost 4 bases, leaving 11 bases of the junction unmatched. The CDR3 DNA follows: TGCGCCAGCAGCCCCCCAGGACTAGGGCTTCCAGATACGCAGTATTTT. Its protein is CASSPPGLGLPDTQYF.

V is TRBV29-1 and J is TRBJ1-4; 8 bases agree with TRBD1. Germline V lookup: CDR1 SQVTM, CDR2 ANQGSEA. The CDR3 spans 13 residues. J lost 8 bases, V lost 4 bases, and 6 bases had no gene match. As DNA, the CDR3 is TGCAGCGTTGGGAACAGGGGGACCGAAAAACTGTTTTTT. It specifies CSVGNRGTEKLFF. Full variable domain (missing parts from reference TRBV29-1 and TRBJ1-4): SAVISQKPSRDICQRGTSLTIQCQVDSQVTMMFWYRQQPGQSLTLIATANQGSEATYESGFVIDKFPISRPNLTFSTLTVSNMSPEDSSIYLCSVGNRGTEKLFFGSGTQLSVL.